The rows below give T cell receptor beta chains drawn from one sample of a study of blood T cell repertoires in COVID-19. Profiled with immunoSEQ multiplex PCR; TCRdb holds only in-frame clones, not every one. Of 200,000 to 300,000 clones listed, around 88% are singletons. The sequenced material came from peripheral blood. These receptors all stem from a woman in her 30s with COVID-19, enrolled during active disease. Each CDR3 is given with its conserved first and last residue. The order of the fields is clone size, J gene, V gene, D gene, CDR3 protein, CDR3 DNA. A D gene is named only where the DNA matches it firmly. Rows may omit the clone size; those that give it use once, few, many or a size class.

. | TRBJ2-7 | TRBV28 | . | CASSLANPYEQYF | TGTGCCAGCAGTTTGGCCAATCCCTACGAGCAGTACTTC
. | TRBJ2-2 | TRBV9 | TRBD1 | CASSGPTGGPNTGELFF | TGTGCCAGCAGCGGTCCTACAGGGGGGCCGAACACCGGGGAGCTGTTTTTT
once | TRBJ2-3 | TRBV25-1 | TRBD2 | CASSRSGARTDTQYF | TGTGCCAGCAGTCGTAGCGGGGCGCGCACAGATACGCAGTATTTT
. | TRBJ2-5 | TRBV5-1 | TRBD2 | CASSWRLAGETQYF | TGCGCCAGCAGCTGGCGACTAGCCGGAGAGACCCAGTACTTC
. | TRBJ1-4 | TRBV5-6 | TRBD1 | CASSSIAGQGREKLFF | TGTGCCAGCAGCTCCATAGCCGGACAGGGGAGAGAAAAACTGTTTTTT
. | TRBJ2-5 | TRBV6-2/TRBV6-3 | . | CASSYVGPSQETQYF | TGTGCCAGCAGTTACGTTGGGCCCAGCCAAGAGACCCAGTACTTC
. | TRBJ2-5 | TRBV18 | TRBD1 | CASSPPSGTGRETQYF | TGTGCCAGCTCACCACCTTCCGGGACAGGGCGCGAGACCCAGTACTTC
. | TRBJ1-2 | TRBV15 | . | CATSRAGLGSDGYTF | TGTGCCACCAGCAGAGCGGGATTAGGGTCCGATGGCTACACCTTC
. | TRBJ2-7 | TRBV19 | TRBD1 | CASSMRDRAYEQYF | TGTGCCAGTAGTATGAGGGACAGGGCCTACGAGCAGTACTTC
. | TRBJ1-1 | TRBV5-5 | . | CASSLRGDTEAFF | TGTGCCAGCAGCTTGCGGGGGGACACTGAAGCTTTCTTT
. | TRBJ1-4 | TRBV28 | . | CASSLPLSSGYVNEKLFF | TGTGCCAGCAGTTTGCCCCTTTCCTCAGGGTATGTTAATGAAAAACTGTTTTTT
. | TRBJ2-4 | TRBV7-2 | . | CASSLGQGSGNIQYF | TGTGCCAGCAGCTTAGGCCAGGGGTCGGGAAACATTCAGTACTTC
. | TRBJ2-3 | TRBV6-5 | . | CASSYVGGRSDTQYF | TGTGCCAGCAGTTACGTGGGAGGTCGATCAGATACGCAGTATTTT
. | TRBJ2-2 | TRBV9 | TRBD1 | CASSVGQGAMAGELFF | TGTGCCAGCAGCGTGGGACAGGGGGCGATGGCCGGGGAGCTGTTTTTT
. | TRBJ1-4 | TRBV11-3 | . | CASRTSTNEKLFF | TGTGCCAGCAGGACTTCAACTAATGAAAAACTGTTTTTT
. | TRBJ1-1 | TRBV9 | TRBD1 | CASSQTGISNTEAFF | TGTGCCAGCAGTCAGACAGGGATCTCGAACACTGAAGCTTTCTTT
. | TRBJ2-1 | TRBV19 | . | CASRLAPSSYNEQFF | TGTGCCAGTAGATTAGCCCCCAGCTCCTACAATGAGCAGTTCTTC
few | TRBJ1-3 | TRBV5-1 | . | CASSLAGAGNTIYF | TGCGCCAGCAGCTTGGCAGGGGCTGGAAACACCATATATTTT
. | TRBJ1-4 | TRBV18 | TRBD1 | CASSHRDRTNEKLFF | TGTGCCAGCTCGCACCGGGACAGAACTAATGAAAAACTGTTTTTT
. | TRBJ2-6 | TRBV7-9 | . | CASSLTRSLTLRANVLTF | TGTGCCAGCAGCTTAACGCGGAGCCTGACCTTAAGGGCCAACGTCCTGACTTTC
few | TRBJ1-5 | TRBV10-3 | . | CAIGGDSNQPQHF | TGTGCCATCGGAGGGGACAGCAATCAGCCCCAGCATTTT
. | TRBJ1-3 | TRBV19 | . | CASRDSDRPGNTIYF | TGTGCCAGTAGAGACAGTGACAGGCCTGGAAACACCATATATTTT
. | TRBJ2-5 | TRBV6-5 | . | CASSYRGGAETQYF | TGTGCCAGCAGTTATAGGGGGGGGGCGGAGACCCAGTACTTC
. | TRBJ2-7 | TRBV6-2/TRBV6-3 | . | CASSYLDPRSIGENYEQYF | TGTGCCAGCAGTTACTTGGACCCAAGGTCCATAGGGGAAAACTACGAGCAGTACTTC
. | TRBJ2-1 | TRBV7-8 | . | CASSLGRLASYNEQFF | TGTGCCAGCAGCTTAGGCCGGCTAGCGAGCTACAATGAGCAGTTCTTC
. | TRBJ2-1 | TRBV4-1 | TRBD2 | CASSQDFTSGNNEQFF | TGCGCCAGCAGCCAAGATTTCACTAGCGGGAACAATGAGCAGTTCTTC
. | TRBJ1-1 | TRBV10-2 | . | CASSGKAVMGTEAFF | TGCGCCAGCAGCGGGAAGGCGGTGATGGGCACTGAAGCTTTCTTT
. | TRBJ1-1 | TRBV18 | . | CASSPKPTTMNTEAFF | TGTGCCAGCTCACCCAAGCCCACGACTATGAACACTGAAGCTTTCTTT
. | TRBJ1-1 | TRBV24-1 | . | CATSDRWTAEAFF | TGTGCCACCAGTGACCGATGGACAGCAGAAGCTTTCTTT
. | TRBJ2-6 | TRBV28 | . | CASMGTGPWGLANVLTF | TGTGCCAGCATGGGAACAGGCCCTTGGGGCTTGGCCAACGTCCTGACTTTC
. | TRBJ1-5 | TRBV2 | . | CASRFITDQPQHF | TGTGCCAGCAGGTTTATAACGGATCAGCCCCAGCATTTT
. | TRBJ2-6 | TRBV10-3 | . | CAITGGGANVLTF | TGTGCCATCACCGGAGGGGGGGCCAACGTCCTGACTTTC
. | TRBJ1-4 | TRBV28 | . | CASSLTSVGGGEKLFF | TGTGCCAGCAGTTTGACCTCGGTGGGCGGGGGTGAAAAACTGTTTTTT
. | TRBJ1-2 | TRBV28 | TRBD1 | CASSLSPAGGAGYGYTF | TGTGCCAGCAGTTTATCCCCCGCAGGGGGCGCAGGATATGGCTACACCTTC
. | TRBJ2-1 | TRBV10-1 | TRBD2 | CASRAGGVYNEQFF | TGCGCCAGCAGGGCGGGGGGTGTCTACAATGAGCAGTTCTTC
. | TRBJ1-5 | TRBV19 | TRBD1 | CASSTQGDQPQHF | TGTGCCAGTAGTACACAGGGGGATCAGCCCCAGCATTTT
. | TRBJ2-7 | TRBV6-2/TRBV6-3 | TRBD2 | CASSDSSGGRYEQYF | TGTGCCAGCAGTGACAGTAGCGGGGGAAGATACGAGCAGTACTTC